Below are 10 T cell receptor beta chains sequenced from a single sample in a study of cytomegalovirus exposure and HLA in healthy donors. Amplification used 60 Vbeta primers and 13 Jbeta primers. Measured with immunoSEQ multiplex PCR; TCRdb has only the in-frame clones, and not every one. The repertoire holds about 150,000 clones, about 60% seen once, with roughly 6.8% in the top ten. The material sequenced was PBMCs. These receptors came from a woman aged 60-75 years in good health and CMV-seropositive.

The gene calls are TRBV4-2 and TRBJ1-4; TRBD1 agrees at 7 bases. This CDR3 comprises 15 residues. CDR1 and CDR2 (germline): LGHNA, YNFKEQ. J was trimmed by 4 bases and V by 0 bases; bases with no gene match: 2. The CDR3 DNA reads as TGTGCCAGCAGCCAAGAGGGGACAGTTAATGAAAAACTGTTTTTT. This encodes CASSQEGTVNEKLFF.

A few counts support this clone. The chain employs TRBV29-1 and TRBJ1-3; D might be TRBD1 (6 bases). The CDR3 totals 13 residues. Trimming removed 7 bases at V and 6 bases at J, with 16 bases between. Germline CDR1 and CDR2: SQVTM and ANQGSEA. The CDR3 bases are TGCAGCGCCGGGACACTTACGGAAAACACCATATATTTT. Its translation is CSAGTLTENTIYF.

The V call is TRBV7-8, the J call TRBJ2-1, with TRBD1 identical over 10 bases. CDR1 is SGHVS, CDR2 FQNEAQ, per germline. The V gene end was trimmed by 2 bases and the J gene end by 5 bases; junction bases not matched to a gene: 6. The CDR3 length is 16 residues. This chain's CDR3 is CASSLKTGGFHNEQFF. The CDR3 nucleotides are TGTGCCAGCAGCTTAAAGACAGGGGGCTTTCACAATGAGCAGTTCTTC.

The chain joins TRBV19 to TRBJ2-2; D may be TRBD1 (6 bases). The V gene's germline CDR1 is LNHDA and CDR2 SQIVND (reference sequence). The V gene lost 6 bases and the J gene lost 0 bases, with 8 bases spanning the gap. The CDR3 length is 14 residues. Here the CDR3 reads CASRQGPNTGELFF. CDR3 nucleotide sequence: TGTGCCAGTAGACAGGGCCCGAACACCGGGGAGCTGTTTTTT.

This clone has just a few counts. The V gene is TRBV4-3, the J gene TRBJ1-5; TRBD1 matches 9 bases. CDR1 is LGHNA, CDR2 YSLEER, per germline. Trimming took 1 base from V and 2 from J; bases not matched to a gene: 0. The CDR3 totals 15 residues. CDR3 nucleotide sequence: TGCGCCAGCAGCCAAGGGACAGGGGGCAATCAGCCCCAGCATTTT. As protein: CASSQGTGGNQPQHF.

The rearrangement joins TRBV4-1 to TRBJ2-7, with 8 bases identical to TRBD2. The CDR3 is 16 amino acids. CDR1 and CDR2 (germline): MGHRA, YSYEKL. The V gene end was trimmed by 0 bases and the J gene end by 1 base; junction bases not matched to a gene: 5. Here the CDR3 reads CASSQDLAGGSYEQYF. DNA for the CDR3: TGCGCCAGCAGCCAAGATCTGGCGGGAGGTTCCTACGAGCAGTACTTC.

The chain couples TRBV19 to TRBJ2-1; TRBD2 matches 9 bases. The CDR3 is 15 amino acids. Germline loops: CDR1 LNHDA, CDR2 SQIVND (reference sequence). The junction had 12 bases not matched to a gene; V was cut back by 6 bases and J by 9 bases. The CDR3 DNA is TGTGCCAGTAGCCCTAGCGGGGCGGTCCGAGGTGAGCAGTTCTTC. Protein: CASSPSGAVRGEQFF. The full variable domain, in which reference TRBV19 and TRBJ2-1 provide the parts outside the CDR3, is DGGITQSPKYLFRKEGQNVTLSCEQNLNHDAMYWYRQDPGQGLRLIYYSQIVNDFQKGDIAEGYSVSREKKESFPLTVTSAQKNPTAFYLCASSPSGAVRGEQFFGPGTRLTVL.

The chain joins TRBV6-1 to TRBJ2-3; a weak D match, TRBD2 (5 bases). The V and J ends lost 1 base and 3 bases respectively, with 5 bases between them. Germline assignment: CDR1 MNHNS and CDR2 SASEGT. The CDR3 consists of 13 residues. CDR3 bases: TGTGCCAGCAGTGAAGGGGAGACAGATACGCAGTATTTT. As protein: CASSEGETDTQYF.

This clone turned up a few times. The chain has TRBV27 and TRBJ1-2; a possible D gene is TRBD1 (5 bases). V gave up 3 bases and J gave up 6 bases, with 11 bases separating them. Germline V gene lookup returns CDR1 MNHEY and CDR2 SMNVEV (reference sequence). The CDR3 extends over 13 amino acids. The CDR3 nucleotides are TGTGCCAGCAGTTTTCGGGGGGGGAATGGCTACACCTTC. Translated: CASSFRGGNGYTF.

This clone has more than one count but fewer than ten. The rearrangement uses TRBV7-3 and TRBJ1-2; D call uncertain. This CDR3 region has 14 residues. Germline V gene data show CDR1 as SGHTA and CDR2 as FQGTGA. V gave up 0 bases and J gave up 8 bases, with 13 bases separating them. CDR3 in amino acids: CASSLTPGMQGYTF. The CDR3 coding sequence is TGTGCCAGCAGCTTAACCCCGGGGATGCAAGGCTACACCTTC.